What follows are 25 T cell receptor beta chains derived from one specimen sequenced in a study of cytomegalovirus exposure and HLA in healthy donors. 60 Vbeta and 13 Jbeta primers were used in PCR. Sequenced by immunoSEQ multiplex PCR; TCRdb stores in-frame clones only, minus some. The sample carries 150,000 to 200,000 clones, roughly 13% recorded once. Sequencing was done on a sample of PBMCs. The receptors originated from a man aged 50 to 60 in good health and CMV-seropositive.

The chain has TRBV19 and TRBJ1-1; TRBD1 might be the D (5 bases). CDR3 length: 15 amino acids. CDR1 is LNHDA, CDR2 SQIVND, per germline (reference sequence). Trimming took 10 bases from V and 1 from J, leaving 19 bases between them. The CDR3 loop reads CATRTSWGGNTEAFF. The CDR3 DNA follows: TGTGCCACCCGCACCTCCTGGGGGGGGAACACTGAAGCTTTCTTT.

The J gene is TRBJ2-5, the V gene TRBV9, with 7 positions matching TRBD1. The CDR3 is 15 residues long. V gave up 4 bases and J gave up 5 bases; unmatched junction bases: 11. Germline assignment: CDR1 SGDLS and CDR2 YYNGEE. CDR3 sequence (DNA): TGTGCCAGCAGCTCCGAGGGGGCGTTTGGGGAGACCCAGTACTTC. This encodes CASSSEGAFGETQYF.

This clone has just a few counts. This chain joins TRBV6-6 and TRBJ1-1, with a weak D call TRBD1 (5 bases). V lost 5 bases to trimming and J lost 4 bases, with 11 bases between them. Germline assignment: CDR1 MNHNY and CDR2 SVGAGI (reference sequence). CDR3 size: 13 residues. This CDR3 reads CASSPGGGTEAFF. In DNA, the CDR3 is TGTGCCAGCAGTCCTGGGGGGGGCACTGAAGCTTTCTTT.

The chain links TRBV9 to TRBJ2-2; 9 nucleotides align to TRBD2. There are 16 residues in the CDR3. V shed 3 bases and J 5 bases; nucleotides not matched to a gene: 8. The germline V gene encodes CDR1 SGDLS and CDR2 YYNGEE. The CDR3 spells CASSAGGGVRTGELFF. The CDR3 DNA follows: TGTGCCAGCAGCGCCGGCGGGGGGGTTCGAACCGGGGAGCTGTTTTTT.

This clone was observed a few times. CDR3 region: CAWNQGNTEAFF. CDR3 DNA sequence: TGTGCCTGGAATCAGGGGAACACTGAAGCTTTCTTT. The V call is TRBV30, the J call TRBJ1-1, with TRBD1 as a possible D gene (5 bases). The CDR3 has 12 residues. Germline assignment: CDR1 GTSNPN and CDR2 SVGIG (reference sequence). V was trimmed by 4 bases and J by 1 base, leaving 7 bases between them.

The rearrangement uses TRBV9 and TRBJ1-2; 8 bases line up with TRBD1. With V trimmed by 3 bases and J by 7 bases, 11 bases remained unmatched. CDR3 length: 15 residues. Germline lookup yields CDR1 SGDLS and CDR2 YYNGEE. CDR3 in amino acids: CASSAFLDREGGYTF. CDR3 coding DNA: TGTGCCAGCAGCGCCTTCCTGGACAGGGAGGGTGGCTACACCTTC.

This chain joins TRBV18 and TRBJ2-7, with TRBD2 matching over 7 bases. From germline, CDR1 is KGHSH and CDR2 LQKENI. Trimming removed 6 bases from V and 6 bases from J; junction bases left unmatched: 8. The CDR3 is 13 residues long. DNA for the CDR3: TGTGCCAGCTCCCCCTGGGGAGGGCGCGAGCAGTACTTC. Its translation: CASSPWGGREQYF.

This clone was seen a handful of times. This rearrangement joins TRBV29-1 to TRBJ2-1; tentative D call: TRBD2 (5 bases). V lost 4 bases and J 0 bases, leaving 13 bases between the germline ends. This CDR3 comprises 15 residues. CDR1 is SQVTM, CDR2 ANQGSEA, per germline. The chain's CDR3 is CSVGSGFSSYNEQFF. The CDR3 nucleotides are TGCAGCGTTGGATCGGGATTCAGCTCCTACAATGAGCAGTTCTTC.

The chain has TRBV28 and TRBJ1-6; D is unresolved. The germline gives CDR1 MDHEN, CDR2 SYDVKM. The CDR3 has 14 residues. V lost 2 bases and J lost 7, with 9 bases in between. The CDR3 region has the DNA TGTGCCAGCAGTTTAGGGCCCTTGAATTCACCCCTCCACTTT. Protein sequence: CASSLGPLNSPLHF. Variable domain in full (rest from reference TRBV28 and TRBJ1-6): DVKVTQSSRYLVKRTGEKVFLECVQDMDHENMFWYRQDPGLGLRLIYFSYDVKMKEKGDIPEGYSVSREKKERFSLILESASTNQTSMYLCASSLGPLNSPLHFGNGTRLTVT.

A few counts support this clone. Here the CDR3 reads CASSQGQGNYGYTF. DNA of the CDR3: TGTGCCAGCAGCCAGGGACAGGGAAACTATGGCTACACCTTC. The chain uses TRBV6-6 and TRBJ1-2, with 9 bases that match TRBD1. The CDR3 extends over 14 amino acids. Trimming cost V 6 bases and J 2 bases; bases outside gene matches: 4. Germline V gene sequence: CDR1 MNHNY, CDR2 SVGAGI (reference sequence).

The chain carries TRBV7-2 and TRBJ2-7, with D unresolved. V lost 0 bases and J 3 bases, leaving 6 bases between the germline ends. CDR3 length: 13 amino acids. CDR1 SGHTA and CDR2 FQGNSA come from the germline V gene. The CDR3 reads CASSLAPNYEQYV. Here the CDR3 DNA reads TGTGCCAGCAGCTTAGCGCCGAACTACGAGCAGTACGTC.

This clone was counted a few times. The chain is built from TRBV6-1 and TRBJ1-5; D remains unclear. Germline V CDR1 and CDR2: MNHNS, SASEGT. The germline V and J ends were trimmed by 4 bases and 0 bases, with 16 bases remaining between them. There are 17 residues in the CDR3. The CDR3 loop reads CASSVAVEGGSNQPQHF. The DNA of the CDR3 is TGTGCCAGCAGTGTTGCGGTCGAGGGAGGTAGCAATCAGCCCCAGCATTTT.

In this sample, this clone turned up a few times. V usage is TRBV6-5 and J usage is TRBJ1-1; D gene unclear. The CDR3 is 14 amino acids. V dropped 2 bases and J dropped 1 base, with 8 bases sitting between them. CDR1 is MNHEY and CDR2 is SVGAGI in the germline V gene. In nucleotides, the CDR3 is TGTGCCAGCAGTTACCTCACGGGGAACACTGAAGCTTTCTTT. This translates into CASSYLTGNTEAFF.

This clone was seen a few times. The chain employs TRBV7-9 and TRBJ1-1; D is ambiguous. Trimming removed 2 bases from V and 0 bases from J, with 10 bases in between. This CDR3 contains 15 residues. Per the germline V gene, CDR1 is SEHNR and CDR2 is FQNEAQ (reference sequence). As DNA, the CDR3 is TGTGCCAGCAGCTTATGGGGAGAGATGAACACTGAAGCTTTCTTT. This codes for CASSLWGEMNTEAFF.

The genes are TRBV6-5 and TRBJ1-1; D is ambiguous. In germline, CDR1 is MNHEY, CDR2 SVGAGI. V lost 3 bases to trimming and J lost 4 bases, with 15 bases between them. The CDR3 totals 15 residues. The CDR3 coding sequence is TGTGCCAGCAGTTATATTGGGAGAGGGAGCACTGAAGCTTTCTTT. This encodes CASSYIGRGSTEAFF.

The CDR3 DNA is TGTGCCAGTAGTTCTATCCGAAACCGACAAGACCATCAGCCCCAGCATTTT. Its translation: CASSSIRNRQDHQPQHF. This chain links TRBV19 with TRBJ1-5, with D unclear. The CDR3 totals 17 residues. In germline, CDR1 is LNHDA, CDR2 SQIVND (reference sequence). Between the trimmed V and J ends, which lost 5 bases and 5 bases, there was a span of 22 bases.

The CDR3 region has the DNA TGTGCCAGCAGTCCAGGACTAGCGGGAGATACGCAGTATTTT. Its translation is CASSPGLAGDTQYF. This rearrangement joins TRBV2 to TRBJ2-3, with 11 bases identical to TRBD2. The CDR3 contains 14 residues. CDR1 is SNHLY, CDR2 FYNNEI, per germline. The V segment lost 5 bases and the J segment 5 bases; nucleotides outside the gene matches: 3.

V and J are TRBV4-1 and TRBJ1-2, with a tentative D call TRBD1 (6 bases). In germline, CDR1 is MGHRA, CDR2 YSYEKL. The CDR3 is made up of 12 amino acids. Trimming took 3 bases from V and 9 from J, leaving 11 bases between them. CDR3 bases: TGCGCCAGCAGCCACGGAACAGGGAGCTACACCTTC. This codes for CASSHGTGSYTF.

This clone was counted between two and nine times. V gene TRBV11-2 combines with J gene TRBJ1-6; 7 bases match TRBD1. There are 16 residues in the CDR3. Germline trimming cut 5 bases from V and 9 bases from J; bases unmatched to any gene: 13. The germline gives CDR1 SGHAT, CDR2 FQNNGV. CDR3 sequence reads: CASSPHLVAGGSPLHF. The DNA for the CDR3 is TGTGCCAGCAGCCCACACTTGGTTGCAGGGGGTTCACCCCTCCACTTT.

This clone was counted only a few times. The CDR3 DNA is TGCGCCAGCAGCCCGGGACAGGGGTTATCAGATACGCAGTATTTT. Protein sequence: CASSPGQGLSDTQYF. The V and J genes are TRBV5-1 and TRBJ2-3; TRBD1 agrees at 10 bases. The CDR3 is made up of 15 amino acids. CDR1 is SGHRS and CDR2 is YFSETQ in the germline V gene. Trimming removed 4 bases from V and 4 bases from J; junction bases left unmatched: 6.

This clone was picked up a small number of times. The chain carries TRBV11-3 and TRBJ2-1; D perhaps matches TRBD2 (7 bases). CDR3 length: 16 amino acids. V was trimmed by 7 bases and J by 4 bases, leaving 20 bases between them. Germline CDR1 is SGHNT and CDR2 is YENEEA. In DNA, the CDR3 is TGTGCCAGCACTCGCGGGCGGGGGCGCTCTTACAATGAGCAGTTCTTC. It yields the protein CASTRGRGRSYNEQFF.

The sample holds a few counts of this clone. Relative to the germline gene, one junction end is altered; a read error may explain this. This sequence joins TRBV13 and TRBJ2-1; 8 bases align to TRBD2. Germline V CDR1 and CDR2: PRHDT, FYEKMQ (reference sequence). The CDR3 has 13 residues. DNA of the CDR3: TGTGCCAGCAGCTTCGGGGGGGGAAATGCGCAGTTCTTC. Amino acid sequence: CASSFGGGNAQFF.

This clone was detected only a few times. The V gene is TRBV2, the J gene TRBJ2-7, with TRBD2 identical over 9 bases. CDR3 length: 13 amino acids. Trimming cost V 9 bases and J 3 bases; bases outside gene matches: 6. Germline CDR1 SNHLY, CDR2 FYNNEI. The CDR3 region is CARSLAGFYEQYF. The CDR3 bases are TGTGCCAGGAGTCTAGCGGGATTCTACGAGCAGTACTTC. The complete variable domain, with remaining parts taken from reference TRBV2 and TRBJ2-7, reads EPEVTQTPSHQVTQMGQEVILRCVPISNHLYFYWYRQILGQKVEFLVSFYNNEISEKSEIFDDQFSVERPDGSNFTLKIRSTKLEDSAMYFCARSLAGFYEQYFGPGTRLTVT.

V gene TRBV28 combines with J gene TRBJ2-5, with D perhaps TRBD2 (6 bases). The V and J ends lost 2 bases and 5 bases respectively, with 12 bases between them. The CDR3 consists of 14 residues. Germline-derived CDR1 and CDR2 are MDHEN and SYDVKM. The CDR3 is CASSLGTFEETQYF. For the CDR3, the DNA is TGTGCCAGCAGTTTAGGGACTTTCGAGGAGACCCAGTACTTC.

The chain joins TRBV19 to TRBJ2-3, with D maybe TRBD1 (5 bases). CDR3 size: 13 residues. The V end lost 4 bases, the J end lost 4 bases, and 9 bases lay between the germline ends. Germline CDR1 is LNHDA and CDR2 is SQIVND (reference sequence). The CDR3 loop is CASSSRQPDTQYF. The CDR3 DNA is TGTGCCAGTAGTAGCCGACAGCCAGATACGCAGTATTTT.